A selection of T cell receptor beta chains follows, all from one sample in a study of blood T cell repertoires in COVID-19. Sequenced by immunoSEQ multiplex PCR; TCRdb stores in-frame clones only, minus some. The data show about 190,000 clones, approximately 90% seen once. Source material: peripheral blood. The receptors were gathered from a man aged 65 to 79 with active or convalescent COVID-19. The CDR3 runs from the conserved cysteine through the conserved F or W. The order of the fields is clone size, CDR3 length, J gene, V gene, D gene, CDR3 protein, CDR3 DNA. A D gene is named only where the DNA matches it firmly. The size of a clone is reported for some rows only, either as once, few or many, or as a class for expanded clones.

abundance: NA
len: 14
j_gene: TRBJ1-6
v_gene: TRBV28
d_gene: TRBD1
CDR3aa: CASSGTGVYSPLHF
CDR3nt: TGTGCCAGCAGTGGGACAGGGGTTTATTCACCCCTCCACTTT

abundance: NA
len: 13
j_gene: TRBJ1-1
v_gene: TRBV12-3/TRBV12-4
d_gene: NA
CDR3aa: CASDEGVGTEAFF
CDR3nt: TGTGCCAGCGACGAGGGAGTCGGCACTGAAGCTTTCTTT

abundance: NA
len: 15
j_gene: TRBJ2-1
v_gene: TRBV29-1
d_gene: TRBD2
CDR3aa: CSVATGTSGNNEQFF
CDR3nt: TGCAGCGTTGCCACAGGTACTAGCGGGAATAATGAGCAGTTCTTC

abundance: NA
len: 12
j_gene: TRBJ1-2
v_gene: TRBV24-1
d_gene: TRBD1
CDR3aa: CATSGTANGYTF
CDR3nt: TGTGCCACCAGCGGGACAGCGAATGGCTACACCTTC

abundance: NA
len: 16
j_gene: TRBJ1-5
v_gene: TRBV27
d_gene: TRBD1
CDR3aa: CASSSATGALNQPQHF
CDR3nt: TGTGCCAGCAGTTCCGCGACAGGGGCCCTCAATCAGCCCCAGCATTTT

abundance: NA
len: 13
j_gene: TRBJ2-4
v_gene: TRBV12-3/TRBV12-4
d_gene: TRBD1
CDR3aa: CASTGQGKNIQYF
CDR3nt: TGTGCCTCCACGGGACAGGGGAAAAACATTCAGTACTTC

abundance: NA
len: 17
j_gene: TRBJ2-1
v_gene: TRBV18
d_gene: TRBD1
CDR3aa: CASSQFGTASFYNEQFF
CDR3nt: TGTGCCAGCTCCCAATTCGGGACAGCTAGTTTCTACAATGAGCAGTTCTTC

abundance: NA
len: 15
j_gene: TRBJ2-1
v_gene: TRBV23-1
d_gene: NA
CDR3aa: CASSQSGRVTVEQFF
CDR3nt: TGCGCCAGCAGTCAATCCGGGCGGGTAACGGTCGAGCAGTTCTTC

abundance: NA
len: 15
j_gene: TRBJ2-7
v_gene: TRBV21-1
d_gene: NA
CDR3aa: CASSKATSFCYEQYF
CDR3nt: TGTGCCAGCAGCAAAGCCACTAGCTTTTGCTACGAGCAGTACTTC

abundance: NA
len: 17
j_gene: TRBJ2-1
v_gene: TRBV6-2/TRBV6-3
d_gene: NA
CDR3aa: CASSYRRPDRGYNEQFF
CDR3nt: TGTGCCAGCAGTTACCGGAGGCCGGACAGAGGCTACAATGAGCAGTTCTTC

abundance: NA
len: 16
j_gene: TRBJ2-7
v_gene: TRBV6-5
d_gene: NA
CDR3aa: CASSYSRTGSSYEQYF
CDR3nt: TGTGCCAGCAGTTACTCTAGGACGGGATCGAGCTACGAGCAGTACTTC

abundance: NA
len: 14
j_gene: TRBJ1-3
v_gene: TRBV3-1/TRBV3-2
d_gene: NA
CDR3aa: CASSQAGTGNTIYF
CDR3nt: TGTGCCAGCAGCCAAGCAGGGACTGGAAACACCATATATTTT

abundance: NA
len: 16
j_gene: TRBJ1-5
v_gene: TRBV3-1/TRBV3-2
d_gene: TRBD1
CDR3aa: CASSPGTGASNQPQHF
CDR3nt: TGTGCCAGCAGCCCGGGGACAGGGGCTAGCAATCAGCCCCAGCATTTT

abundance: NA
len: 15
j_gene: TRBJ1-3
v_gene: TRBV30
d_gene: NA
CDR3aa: CAWTFSLVRGNTIYF
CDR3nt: TGTGCCTGGACCTTTAGTCTCGTACGTGGAAACACCATATATTTT

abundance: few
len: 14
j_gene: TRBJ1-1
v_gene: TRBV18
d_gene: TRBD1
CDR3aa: CASSPGQEGTEAFF
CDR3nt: TGTGCCAGCTCACCGGGACAGGAGGGCACTGAAGCTTTCTTT

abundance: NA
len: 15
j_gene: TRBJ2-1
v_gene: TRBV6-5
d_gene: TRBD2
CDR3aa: CASSYPGTSVNEQFF
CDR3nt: TGTGCCAGCAGTTACCCTGGGACTAGCGTTAATGAGCAGTTCTTC

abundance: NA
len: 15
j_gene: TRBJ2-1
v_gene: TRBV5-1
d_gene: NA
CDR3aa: CASSLGSRRDNEQFF
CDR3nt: TGCGCCAGCAGCTTGGGTTCTCGCAGGGACAATGAGCAGTTCTTC

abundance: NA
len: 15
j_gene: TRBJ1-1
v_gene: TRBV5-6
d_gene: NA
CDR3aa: CASSSKTGSRTEAFF
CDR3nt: TGTGCCAGCAGCTCGAAAACAGGGTCTCGGACTGAAGCTTTCTTT

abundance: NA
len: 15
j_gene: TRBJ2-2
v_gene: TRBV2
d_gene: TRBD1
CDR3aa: CASSRDRGLGGELFF
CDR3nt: TGTGCCAGCAGCCGGGACAGGGGGCTAGGCGGGGAGCTGTTTTTT

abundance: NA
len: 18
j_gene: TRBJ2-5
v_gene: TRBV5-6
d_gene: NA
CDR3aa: CASSPNKRGRGLQETQYF
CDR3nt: TGTGCCAGCAGCCCTAACAAAAGGGGGCGGGGCCTCCAGGAGACCCAGTACTTC

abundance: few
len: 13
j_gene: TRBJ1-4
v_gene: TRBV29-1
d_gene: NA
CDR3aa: CSAEQGNNEKLFF
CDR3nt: TGCAGCGCCGAGCAGGGGAATAATGAAAAACTGTTTTTT

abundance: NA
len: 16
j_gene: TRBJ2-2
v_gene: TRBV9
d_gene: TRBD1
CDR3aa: CASSVRQGQNTGELFF
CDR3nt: TGTGCCAGCAGCGTACGACAGGGGCAGAACACCGGGGAGCTGTTTTTT

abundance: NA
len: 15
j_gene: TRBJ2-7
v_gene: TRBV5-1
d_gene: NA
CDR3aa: CASSFDTLGAYEQYF
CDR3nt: TGCGCCAGCAGCTTTGACACCCTGGGGGCGTACGAGCAGTACTTC

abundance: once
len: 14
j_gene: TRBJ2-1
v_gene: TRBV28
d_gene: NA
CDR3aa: CASSFEGGPREQFF
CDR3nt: TGTGCCAGCAGTTTCGAGGGGGGGCCTCGTGAGCAGTTCTTC

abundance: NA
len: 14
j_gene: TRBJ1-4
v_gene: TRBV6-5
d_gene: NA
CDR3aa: CASSPGRSREKLFF
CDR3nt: TGTGCCAGCAGTCCAGGGAGGTCGCGGGAAAAACTGTTTTTT

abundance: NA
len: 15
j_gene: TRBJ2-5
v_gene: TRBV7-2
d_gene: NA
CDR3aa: CASSSQGGGQETQYF
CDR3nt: TGTGCCAGCAGCTCACAGGGAGGGGGGCAAGAGACCCAGTACTTC

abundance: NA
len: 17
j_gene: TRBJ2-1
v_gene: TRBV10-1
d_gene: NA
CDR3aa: CASSERGTWAGYNEQFF
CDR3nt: TGCGCCAGCAGTGAGAGGGGGACCTGGGCGGGTTACAATGAGCAGTTCTTC

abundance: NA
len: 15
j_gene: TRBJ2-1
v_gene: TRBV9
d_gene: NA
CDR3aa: CASSVGATPNNEQFF
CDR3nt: TGTGCCAGCAGCGTCGGAGCTACTCCAAACAATGAGCAGTTCTTC

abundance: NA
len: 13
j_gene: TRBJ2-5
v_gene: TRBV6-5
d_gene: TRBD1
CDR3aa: CASSRRGRETQYF
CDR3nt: TGTGCCAGCAGTCGAAGGGGGCGCGAGACCCAGTACTTC

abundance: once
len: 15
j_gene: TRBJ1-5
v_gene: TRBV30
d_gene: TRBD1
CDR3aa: CAWSAPRQGSQPQHF
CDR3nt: TGTGCCTGGTCAGCTCCGCGACAGGGGAGTCAGCCCCAGCATTTT

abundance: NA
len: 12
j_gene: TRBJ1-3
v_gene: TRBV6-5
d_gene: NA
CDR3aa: CASRTLPDTIYF
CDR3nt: TGTGCCAGCAGAACCCTGCCAGACACCATATATTTT

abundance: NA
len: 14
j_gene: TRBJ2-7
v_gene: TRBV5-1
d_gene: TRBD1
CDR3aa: CASSRTGGSYEQYF
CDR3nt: TGCGCCAGCAGTAGAACAGGGGGCTCCTACGAGCAGTACTTC

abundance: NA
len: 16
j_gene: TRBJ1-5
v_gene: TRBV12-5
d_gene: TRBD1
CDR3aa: CASGVRTGISNQPQHF
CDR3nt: TGTGCTAGTGGTGTCCGGACAGGGATTAGCAATCAGCCCCAGCATTTT

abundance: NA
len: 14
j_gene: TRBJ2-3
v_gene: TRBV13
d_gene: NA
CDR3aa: CASSLGRDRDTQYF
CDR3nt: TGTGCCAGCAGCTTAGGGCGGGACAGAGATACGCAGTATTTT

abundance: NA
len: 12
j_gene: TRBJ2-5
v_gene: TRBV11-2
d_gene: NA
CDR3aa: CASSFQGETQYF
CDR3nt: TGTGCCAGCAGCTTCCAGGGAGAGACCCAGTACTTC

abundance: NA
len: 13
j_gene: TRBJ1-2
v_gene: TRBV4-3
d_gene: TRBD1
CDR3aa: CASSQTGGWGYTF
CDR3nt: TGCGCCAGCAGCCAAACAGGGGGCTGGGGCTACACCTTC

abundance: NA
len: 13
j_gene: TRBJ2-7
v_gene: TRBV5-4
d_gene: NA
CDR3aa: CASSFYSSYEQYF
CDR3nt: TGTGCCAGCAGCTTCTACAGCTCCTACGAGCAGTACTTC

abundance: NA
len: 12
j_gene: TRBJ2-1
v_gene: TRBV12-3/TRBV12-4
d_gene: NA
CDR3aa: CASSLWANEQFF
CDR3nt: TGTGCCAGCAGTTTGTGGGCCAATGAGCAGTTCTTC

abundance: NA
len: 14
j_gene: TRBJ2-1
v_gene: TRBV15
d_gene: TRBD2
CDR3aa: CATSPGGSYNEQFF
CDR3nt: TGTGCCACCAGCCCGGGAGGGTCCTACAATGAGCAGTTCTTC

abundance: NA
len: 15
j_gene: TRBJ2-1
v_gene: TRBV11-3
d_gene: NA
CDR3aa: CASSLSATTYNEQFF
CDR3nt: TGTGCCAGCAGCTTATCAGCGACTACTTACAATGAGCAGTTCTTC

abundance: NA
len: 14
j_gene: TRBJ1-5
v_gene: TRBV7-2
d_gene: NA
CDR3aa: CASSLGQENQPQHF
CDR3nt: TGTGCCAGCAGCTTAGGGCAGGAAAATCAGCCCCAGCATTTT

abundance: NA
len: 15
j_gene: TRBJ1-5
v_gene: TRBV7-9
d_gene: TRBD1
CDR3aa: CASSTGTGDNQPQHF
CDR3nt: TGTGCCAGCAGCACGGGGACAGGCGACAATCAGCCCCAGCATTTT

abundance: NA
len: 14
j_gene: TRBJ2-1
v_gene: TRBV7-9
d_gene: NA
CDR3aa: CASSLEGWVSGWFF
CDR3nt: TGTGCCAGCAGCTTAGAGGGGTGGGTTAGCGGCTGGTTCTTC

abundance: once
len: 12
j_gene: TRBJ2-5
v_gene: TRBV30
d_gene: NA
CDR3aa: CAWTPGAETQYF
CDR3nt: TGTGCCTGGACACCTGGGGCAGAGACCCAGTACTTC

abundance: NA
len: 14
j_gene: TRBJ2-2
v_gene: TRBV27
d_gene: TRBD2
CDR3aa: CASSFLAGTGELFF
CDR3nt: TGTGCCAGCAGTTTCCTAGCGGGGACCGGGGAGCTGTTTTTT

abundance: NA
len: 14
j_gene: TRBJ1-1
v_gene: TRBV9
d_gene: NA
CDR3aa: CASARGGLNTEAFF
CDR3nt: TGTGCCAGCGCACGGGGTGGCCTGAACACTGAAGCTTTCTTT

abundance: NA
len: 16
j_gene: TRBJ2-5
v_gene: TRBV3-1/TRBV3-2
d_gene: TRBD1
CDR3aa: CASSQEGMTGEETQYF
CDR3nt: TGTGCCAGCAGCCAAGAGGGGATGACAGGGGAAGAGACCCAGTACTTC

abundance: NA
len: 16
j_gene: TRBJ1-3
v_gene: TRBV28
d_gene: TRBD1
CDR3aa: CASSLMSGGGGNTIYF
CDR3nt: TGTGCCAGCAGTTTAATGTCAGGGGGCGGTGGAAACACCATATATTTT

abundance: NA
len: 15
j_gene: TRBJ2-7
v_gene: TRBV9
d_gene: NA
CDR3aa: CASSQTRTGVDEQYF
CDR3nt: TGTGCCAGCAGCCAAACCCGGACGGGAGTCGACGAGCAGTACTTC

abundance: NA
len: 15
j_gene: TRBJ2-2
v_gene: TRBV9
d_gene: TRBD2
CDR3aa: CASSVLAVNTGELFF
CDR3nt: TGTGCCAGCAGCGTCCTAGCGGTGAACACCGGGGAGCTGTTTTTT

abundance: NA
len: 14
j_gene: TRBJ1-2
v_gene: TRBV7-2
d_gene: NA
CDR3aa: CASSRGGSSYGYTF
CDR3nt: TGTGCCAGCAGCCGCGGGGGGAGCTCATATGGCTACACCTTC

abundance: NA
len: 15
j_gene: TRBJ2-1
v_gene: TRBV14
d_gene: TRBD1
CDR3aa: CASSPRTGGSNEQFF
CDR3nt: TGTGCCAGCAGCCCGCGGACAGGGGGTAGCAATGAGCAGTTCTTC

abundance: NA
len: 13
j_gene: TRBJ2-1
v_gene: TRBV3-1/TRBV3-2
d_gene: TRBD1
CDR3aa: CASSPNRGDEQFF
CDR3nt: TGTGCCAGCAGCCCTAACAGGGGGGACGAGCAGTTCTTC